This T cell receptor beta chain was sequenced during a study of CD8 T cells in ankylosing spondylitis (dated by TCRdb to the late 2010s). In terms of the full investigation: To find TCR variants linked to disease, the study profiled T cell receptor beta repertoires in ankylosing spondylitis patients and healthy donors. The full study cohort was made up of roughly 25 ankylosing spondylitis patients and more than 90 healthy donors. Peripheral blood was sampled, and synovial fluid was additionally collected from ankylosing spondylitis patients.

Results the study describes overall, beyond this receptor: According to the report, matched synovial fluid samples from ankylosing spondylitis patients were significantly enriched for the disease-linked clones. A TCR beta motif of several highly homologous amino acid variants appeared characteristic of blood from ankylosing spondylitis patients. Some motif variants were previously reported in synovial fluid and blood of reactive arthritis patients, suggesting common disease-initiation mechanisms. The disease-linked clones had a CD8+ phenotype and were found at relatively low frequencies in peripheral blood.

This clonotype was recorded at least ten times. This receptor's antigen is unknown. Per-base quality was not reported, and no clone a single base away is much larger than it. These reads were obtained on an Illumina HiSeq 2500. TCR beta libraries were prepared by quantitative 5'-RACE with molecular barcodes. In the authors' own workflow: A new computational method based on a probabilistic model of VDJ rearrangement was used to identify disease-linked TCR variants. TCRdb's own reprocessing of the public reads used fastp at Q25 and MiXCR and kept productive beta chains. Rows are combined by CDR3 protein, so each entry shows the most common genes and DNA. The V and J calls shown here were made by TCRdb, not taken from the authors' results. The table for this sample lists approximately 300,000 distinct CDR3 sequences; roughly 20% of them were counted only once. Of the sample, 7.8% is held by the ten largest clones.

Relative to germline, V is 2 bases shorter and J is 2 bases shorter, with 7 bases between their ends. CDR3 length: 14 amino acids, cysteine to phenylalanine. Left in the record is the CDR3 DNA by itself, 42 bases read in frame from the first base. The sequence was collected from a male donor with ankylosing spondylitis or in good health (not recorded which). The V gene is TRBV12-3 or TRBV12-4 and the J gene is TRBJ1-5, with a weak D call of TRBD1 (6 bases match). Sample: blood, either unsorted or a sorted T cell fraction (not recorded which). The nucleotide sequence is given as TGTGCCAGCAGTTTACAGGGGCGCAATCAGCCCCAGCATTTT. Translated, this is CASSLQGRNQPQHF.